This entry concerns a single T cell receptor (beta chain). Its matching antigen is unknown. These data come from a study of T cell clones after liver transplantation. For the study at large: Three of eight recipients were HCV-positive; others had non-autoimmune, non-viral indications. Study results and caveats: Donor-reactive sequences fell more than third party-reactive ones, suggesting partial deletion. The donor-reactive repertoire was only partly measurable in a couple of subjects, lacking donor cells.

Sequencing used immunoSEQ multiplex PCR; TCRdb keeps in-frame clones, though not all of them. The data show about 71,000 clones, about 80% seen once. The CDR3 runs to 14 residues. Trimming pared 6 bases from V and 5 bases from J, leaving 16 bases between. Looked up from germline, CDR1 is MNHNS and CDR2 is SASEGT. The source of this sequence is a human patient who received a liver transplant. Some T cells may possibly be graft donor cells. The sequences come from CD4+ T cells from blood, collected 12 months after liver transplant. The gene calls are TRBV6-1 and TRBJ1-2; D might be TRBD1 (6 bases). The CDR3 here is CASSRDTTGYGYTF. CDR3 sequence (DNA): TGTGCCAGCAGCCGGGACACCACAGGATATGGCTACACCTTC.